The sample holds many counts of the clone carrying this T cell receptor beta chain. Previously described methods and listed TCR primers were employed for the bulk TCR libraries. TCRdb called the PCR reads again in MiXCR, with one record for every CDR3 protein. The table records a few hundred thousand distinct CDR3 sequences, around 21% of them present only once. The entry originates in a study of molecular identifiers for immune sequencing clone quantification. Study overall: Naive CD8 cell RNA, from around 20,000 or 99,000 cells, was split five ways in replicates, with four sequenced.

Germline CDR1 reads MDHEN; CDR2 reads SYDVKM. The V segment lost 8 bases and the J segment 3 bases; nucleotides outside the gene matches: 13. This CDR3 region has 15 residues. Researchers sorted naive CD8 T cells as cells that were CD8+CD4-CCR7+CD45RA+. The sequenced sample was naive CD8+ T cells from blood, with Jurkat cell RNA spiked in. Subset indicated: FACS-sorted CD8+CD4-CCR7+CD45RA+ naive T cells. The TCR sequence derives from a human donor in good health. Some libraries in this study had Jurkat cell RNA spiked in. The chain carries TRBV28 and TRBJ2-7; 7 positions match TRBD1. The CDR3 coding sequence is TGTGCCAGCTCGAATCCGGGACAGAATTACTACGAGCAGTACTTC. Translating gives CASSNPGQNYYEQYF.